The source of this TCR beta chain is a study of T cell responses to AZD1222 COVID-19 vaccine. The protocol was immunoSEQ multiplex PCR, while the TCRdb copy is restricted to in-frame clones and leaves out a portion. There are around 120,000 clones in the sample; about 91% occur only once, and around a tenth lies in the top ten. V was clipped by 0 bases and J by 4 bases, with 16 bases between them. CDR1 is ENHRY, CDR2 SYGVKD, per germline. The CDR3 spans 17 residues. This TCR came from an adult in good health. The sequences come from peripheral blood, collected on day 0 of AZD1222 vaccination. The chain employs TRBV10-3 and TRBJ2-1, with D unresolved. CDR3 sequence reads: CAISESENSFPYNEQFF. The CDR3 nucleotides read TGTGCCATCAGTGAGTCGGAAAACAGCTTTCCTTACAATGAGCAGTTCTTC.